Below are 16 T cell receptor beta chains sequenced from a single sample in a study of shared clonotypes between healthy human individuals. Only in-frame clones appear in the TCRdb table, and some are missing; sequencing was by immunoSEQ multiplex PCR. There are fewer than 3 million clones in the sample; around 92% occur only once, and 0.37% lies in the top ten. Sequencing was performed on naive CD4+ T cells from PBMCs. Subset denoted: CD45RA+ positively selected. These receptors were taken from a man younger than 35 in good health. Some clones in this sample may be carry-over from other donors' samples.

In regard to this clone: The same CDR3 also results from other DNA sequences found in this sample. The V call is TRBV9, the J call TRBJ1-1, with no clear D. Trimming took 0 bases from V and 4 from J, leaving 7 bases between them. Germline CDR1 reads SGDLS; CDR2 reads YYNGEE. The CDR3 covers 13 residues. The DNA for the CDR3 is TGTGCCAGCAGCGTAGCTCCCGGCACTGAAGCTTTCTTT. Its protein product is CASSVAPGTEAFF.

The chain couples TRBV7-2 to TRBJ2-7; the D is unclear. This CDR3 contains 14 residues. Germline CDR1 reads SGHTA; CDR2 reads FQGNSA. V lost 1 base to trimming and J lost 1 base, with 8 bases between them. The CDR3 reads CASSLGVSSYEQYF. CDR3 nucleotides: TGTGCCAGCAGCTTAGGGGTCAGTTCCTACGAGCAGTACTTC.

The rearrangement links TRBV5-1 to TRBJ2-4, with 10 bases that match TRBD1. J lost 3 bases, V lost 5 bases, and 5 bases had no gene match. This CDR3 region has 15 residues. The germline gives CDR1 SGHRS, CDR2 YFSETQ. The CDR3 region is CASSYGTGDKNIQYF. As DNA, the CDR3 is TGCGCCAGCAGTTATGGGACAGGGGACAAAAACATTCAGTACTTC.

This chain uses TRBV28 with TRBJ2-7; no clear D gene. This CDR3 is built from 11 residues. CDR1 and CDR2 from the germline V gene are MDHEN and SYDVKM. The V and J ends lost 8 bases and 7 bases respectively, with 12 bases between them. This chain's CDR3 is CASERLNEQYF. CDR3 sequence (DNA): TGTGCCAGCGAGAGACTGAATGAGCAGTACTTC.

The chain recombines TRBV5-1 with TRBJ1-1, with 11 bases matching TRBD1. V was clipped by 4 bases and J by 0 bases; unmatched bases: 5. CDR1 is SGHRS and CDR2 is YFSETQ in the germline V gene. The CDR3 has 16 residues. The CDR3 nucleotides are TGCGCCAGCAGCCCCGGGACAGGGGGTTTGAACACTGAAGCTTTCTTT. Its protein product is CASSPGTGGLNTEAFF.

This clone has just one count. The chain couples TRBV28 to TRBJ1-2; 11 nucleotides line up with TRBD1. V dropped 7 bases and J dropped 6; count of bases not matched to a gene: 10. This CDR3 has 15 amino acids. Germline loops: CDR1 MDHEN, CDR2 SYDVKM. CDR3 sequence: CASTGGGTGGNGYTF. As DNA, the CDR3 is TGTGCCAGCACCGGAGGCGGGACAGGGGGGAATGGCTACACCTTC.

The J gene is TRBJ1-6, the V gene TRBV6-6; D is undetermined. The V gene's germline CDR1 is MNHNY and CDR2 SVGAGI (reference sequence). The CDR3 has 15 residues. V lost 3 bases and J 7 bases, leaving 13 bases between the germline ends. The CDR3 coding sequence is TGTGCCAGCAGTTATGAGAGTGCTCGGAATTCACCCCTCCACTTT. This gives the protein CASSYESARNSPLHF.

The genes are TRBV27 and TRBJ2-1; no clear D gene. CDR3 length: 14 amino acids. Looked up from germline, CDR1 is MNHEY and CDR2 is SMNVEV (reference sequence). Trimming shortened V by 3 bases and J by 3 bases, and 9 bases separated the two germline ends. In nucleotides, the CDR3 is TGTGCCAGCAGTTTGATGGGCGGCTACAATGAGCAGTTCTTC. Amino acids: CASSLMGGYNEQFF.

Concerning this clone: Other DNA sequences from this sample encode an identical CDR3 as well. This chain links TRBV29-1 with TRBJ1-5; D ambiguous. The germline V and J ends were trimmed by 5 bases and 1 base, with 9 bases remaining between them. This CDR3 comprises 13 residues. Germline V gene lookup returns CDR1 SQVTM and CDR2 ANQGSEA. CDR3: CSVRQGSNQPQHF. Written as DNA, the CDR3 is TGCAGCGTTAGACAAGGCAGCAATCAGCCCCAGCATTTT.

The J gene is TRBJ1-2, the V gene TRBV6-5, with TRBD1 matching 9 bases. The CDR3 is 13 amino acids. CDR1 and CDR2 from the germline V gene are MNHEY and SVGAGI. The trim removed 6 bases at V and 7 bases at J, leaving 6 bases unmatched. This CDR3 is CASRTGTGTGYTF. The CDR3 nucleotides are TGTGCCAGCAGAACCGGGACAGGGACTGGCTACACCTTC.

This clone was recorded only once. The V gene is TRBV7-9, the J gene TRBJ2-1; D call uncertain. Trimming left V 1 base short and J 0 bases short, with 7 bases between. The CDR3 extends over 15 amino acids. Germline CDR1 and CDR2: SEHNR and FQNEAQ (reference sequence). CDR3 nucleotide sequence: TGTGCCAGCAGCTTAGTAGGCAACTCCTACAATGAGCAGTTCTTC. Encoded protein: CASSLVGNSYNEQFF.

CDR3 nucleotides: TGTGCTAGTGGTTTGAGCGGGGCCACTGAAGCTTTCTTT. Translation gives CASGLSGATEAFF. The rearrangement uses TRBV12-5 and TRBJ1-1; maybe TRBD1 (5 bases). This CDR3 is built from 13 residues. In germline, CDR1 is LGHNT, CDR2 FRNRAP. Deletions cut 2 bases from V and 4 bases from J, with 8 bases between.

The V and J genes are TRBV7-7 and TRBJ2-7, with a tentative D call TRBD2 (6 bases). Germline CDR1 and CDR2: SSHAT and FNYEAQ (reference sequence). The germline V and J ends were trimmed by 1 base and 6 bases, with 10 bases remaining between them. This CDR3 has 13 amino acids. The CDR3 reads CASSLEMEGEQYF. The DNA for the CDR3 is TGTGCCAGCAGCTTAGAAATGGAGGGCGAGCAGTACTTC.

This sequence joins TRBV7-3 and TRBJ2-2; 9 positions agree with TRBD2. Germline V gene sequence: CDR1 SGHTA, CDR2 FQGTGA. The J segment lost 7 bases and the V segment lost 2 bases, leaving 8 bases of the junction unmatched. The CDR3 spans 16 residues. The CDR3 loop is CASSLLAGGKGGELFF. The CDR3 DNA sequence: TGTGCCAGCAGCTTACTCGCGGGAGGGAAAGGCGGGGAGCTGTTTTTT.

V and J are TRBV28 and TRBJ1-4; no definite D call. From germline, CDR1 is MDHEN and CDR2 SYDVKM. V shed 7 bases and J shed 7 bases, with 22 bases lying between them. The CDR3 consists of 16 residues. Here the CDR3 reads CASTSPSRPGGEKLFF. CDR3 nucleotides: TGTGCCAGCACCTCTCCAAGCCGCCCAGGTGGTGAAAAACTGTTTTTT.

The V gene is TRBV7-3, the J gene TRBJ2-1; 8 bases line up with TRBD2. This CDR3 contains 16 residues. V shed 1 base, J shed 2 bases, and the junction held 4 bases outside the gene matches. Per the germline V gene, CDR1 is SGHTA and CDR2 is FQGTGA. The CDR3 spells CASSLNSGRTYNEQFF. As DNA, the CDR3 is TGTGCCAGCAGCTTAAACAGCGGGAGAACCTACAATGAGCAGTTCTTC.